The T cell receptor beta chain under discussion was sequenced for a study of blood T cell repertoires in COVID-19. Participants, roughly 18 to 90 years old, spanned about 26 US areas. Profiling relied on immunoSEQ multiplex PCR, and the TCRdb table lists in-frame clones only, not all of them. The repertoire holds some 340,000 clones, with approximately 90% as singletons. Losses at the gene ends were 5 bases for V and 5 bases for J; bases not matched to a gene: 5. The CDR3 contains 15 residues. Germline V gene sequence: CDR1 SGHAT, CDR2 FQNNGV. The sequenced sample consisted of PBMCs or T cells enriched from blood (not recorded which). The rearrangement links TRBV11-2 to TRBJ1-5; 11 nucleotides align to TRBD1. The TCR was taken from a woman in her thirties who had been exposed to COVID-19. CDR3 region: CASSAGQGGYQPQHF. The CDR3 DNA is TGTGCCAGCAGCGCGGGACAGGGGGGATATCAGCCCCAGCATTTT.